The rows below give T cell receptor beta chains drawn from one sample of a study of blood T cell repertoires in COVID-19. Sequenced by immunoSEQ multiplex PCR; TCRdb stores in-frame clones only, minus some. The sample has about 100,000 clones; about 86% are singletons. The source material was peripheral blood. All receptors come from a human donor in a cohort sampled during active COVID-19. Each CDR3 is given with its conserved first and last residue. Fields, in order: J gene, V gene, CDR3 protein.

>TRBJ2-7|TRBV5-4
CASSSVTSYEQYF
>TRBJ1-1|TRBV7-9
CASSLEARGTEAFF
>TRBJ2-6|TRBV10-3
CAISESGSGASGSGANVLTF
>TRBJ1-6|TRBV6-6
CASSRNRARDSPLHF
>TRBJ2-7|TRBV28
CASSLAAQLSYEQYF
>TRBJ2-1|TRBV12-1
CASSLSGTGEEGNEQFF
>TRBJ1-1|TRBV12-3/TRBV12-4
CASIENTEAFF
>TRBJ2-5|TRBV30
CAWSVPGTGTAETQYF
>TRBJ2-5|TRBV28
CASSPGTVQETQYF
>TRBJ1-5|TRBV2
CASSETGGGQPQHF
>TRBJ2-2|TRBV10-3
CAIRQGDTGELFF
>TRBJ1-5|TRBV2
CASSYRRDQPQHF